This T cell receptor beta chain was sequenced for a study of neurological immune-mediated disorders. This clonotype was found many times. TCRdb re-called the 5' RACE reads through MiXCR, storing one row per CDR3 protein. This sample has about 50,000 distinct CDR3 sequences, with roughly 17% found just once. The receptor comes from a man between 60 and 75 years old in good health. The sequenced sample was PBMCs.

The CDR3 is CASSFDRVGFVEQFF. The CDR3, as DNA: TGTGCCAGCAGTTTCGACAGGGTTGGGTTCGTTGAGCAGTTCTTC. The chain recombines TRBV6-5 with TRBJ2-1, with 7 bases lining up with TRBD1. This CDR3 is 15 amino acids long. V was clipped by 4 bases and J by 9 bases; unmatched bases: 12. CDR1 is MNHEY and CDR2 is SVGAGI in the germline V gene.